Below are 3 T cell receptor beta chains sequenced from a single sample in a study of somatic mutations in cytotoxic T cells in rheumatoid arthritis. Assay: immunoSEQ multiplex PCR; the TCRdb copy retains only in-frame clones and omits some. The sample records about 9,600 clones, over 80% being singletons. Specimen: CD8+ T cells sorted from blood. The receptors come from an adult with rheumatoid arthritis.

The chain joins TRBV19 to TRBJ1-1, with D possibly TRBD1 on 6 matching bases. V was clipped by 8 bases and J by 4 bases, with 20 bases between them. CDR1 and CDR2 from the germline V gene are LNHDA and SQIVND (reference sequence). CDR3 length: 15 residues. In nucleotides, the CDR3 is TGTGCCAGTGGGCGCGGTGGGGGCAGGGTCACTGAAGCTTTCTTT. It yields the protein CASGRGGGRVTEAFF. The full variable domain, completed using reference TRBV19 and TRBJ1-1, is DGGITQSPKYLFRKEGQNVTLSCEQNLNHDAMYWYRQDPGQGLRLIYYSQIVNDFQKGDIAEGYSVSREKKESFPLTVTSAQKNPTAFYLCASGRGGGRVTEAFFGQGTRLTVV.

V is TRBV30 and J is TRBJ1-5, with TRBD1 matching over 7 bases. J lost 1 base, V lost 1 base, and 7 bases had no gene match. This CDR3 has 16 residues. CDR1 is GTSNPN, CDR2 SVGIG, per germline (reference sequence). CDR3 amino acids: CAWSGAGQRSNQPQHF. The CDR3 bases are TGTGCCTGGAGTGGGGCGGGACAGCGGAGCAATCAGCCCCAGCATTTT.

CDR3 DNA sequence: TGTGCCAGTAGTATCCCGGGACAGGGGGCCAACACTGAAGCTTTCTTT. Amino acids: CASSIPGQGANTEAFF. The genes are TRBV19 and TRBJ1-1, with 12 bases that match TRBD1. Germline CDR1 reads LNHDA; CDR2 reads SQIVND (reference sequence). The CDR3 is made up of 16 amino acids. The junction had 4 bases not matched to a gene; V was cut back by 3 bases and J by 2 bases.